This T cell receptor (beta chain) comes out of a study of blood T cell repertoires in COVID-19. Original handling: Amplified reference gene primers provided the basis for estimating nucleated cell counts. Clones were sequenced by immunoSEQ multiplex PCR, and TCRdb holds only the in-frame ones, with some missing. The D gene and trimming were derived from the DNA, and the V and J assignments and clone size from that table. Of about 180,000 clones in the sample, approximately 87% were seen once. Trimming left V 5 bases short and J 1 base short, with 11 bases between. The CDR3 covers 14 residues. Germline V gene lookup returns CDR1 MNHNY and CDR2 SVGAGI (reference sequence).

The source of this sequence is a man between 70 and 80 years old with active or convalescent COVID-19. This rearrangement joins TRBV6-6 to TRBJ1-1; D may be TRBD1 (6 bases). The source material was peripheral blood. Here the CDR3 reads CASSANRENTEAFF. In nucleotides, the CDR3 is TGTGCCAGCAGTGCTAACAGGGAGAACACTGAAGCTTTCTTT.